What follows describes a single TCR beta chain. These data come from a study of shared clonotypes between healthy human individuals. Across the study: Every donor yielded three CD4 naive, three CD4 memory, two CD8 naive and one CD8 memory plate.

The repertoire was sequenced with immunoSEQ multiplex PCR; TCRdb's copy has only in-frame clones and lacks some. Of approximately 1,500,000 clones in the sample, 95% to 99% were seen once. With V trimmed by 4 bases and J by 1 base, 3 bases remained unmatched. The CDR3 runs to 15 residues. Germline CDR1 reads LNHDA; CDR2 reads SQIVND (reference sequence). The V and J genes are TRBV19 and TRBJ2-4, with 8 bases that match TRBD2. The TCR was taken from a man aged 30 to 45 in good health. The material sequenced was naive CD4+ T cells sorted from blood. Subset indicated: CD45RA+ positively selected. CDR3 DNA sequence: TGTGCCAGTAGTACCAGCGGGAGTGCCAAAAACATTCAGTACTTC. Its translation is CASSTSGSAKNIQYF.